This T cell receptor beta chain was sequenced in a study of regulatory T cells in long-lasting Graves disease. Arm-PCR of CDR3 regions with iRepertoire HTBI primers generated TCR beta libraries. MiXCR, run by TCRdb on the multiplex PCR reads, gives a single entry per CDR3 protein. The sample contains hundreds of thousands of distinct CDR3 sequences, about 16% of which appear only once. Trimming left V 1 base short and J 5 bases short, with 17 bases between. The CDR3 is made up of 15 amino acids. Germline V gene data show CDR1 as DFQATT and CDR2 as SNEGSKA (reference sequence). Time point meaning: newly diagnosed GD, antithyroid drugs for less than 3 months. Generation of the TCR library employed RNA extracted from PBMCs. This sample also belongs to another study, concerning T cells in Graves' hyperthyroidism and ophthalmopathy.

The chain is built from TRBV20-1 and TRBJ1-1; D not resolved. The receptor was isolated from a woman aged 25 to 39 with Graves disease. The source was peripheral blood mononuclear cells (PBMCs), collected at new diagnosis, from a patient treated with antithyroid drugs. CDR3 nucleotide sequence: TGCAGTGCTAGAGGAGGGTCGGCCCCCGGGACTGAAGCTTTCTTT. The encoded protein is CSARGGSAPGTEAFF.